The text below deals with one TCR beta chain. Primers: 60 Vbeta forward and 13 Jbeta reverse. The method was immunoSEQ multiplex PCR; TCRdb's version includes in-frame clones alone and lacks a portion of them. The sample's table shows 150,000 or so clones. Donors were nominally healthy when sampled, though unrecorded immune exposures were likely. This sample is part of a study of cytomegalovirus exposure and HLA in healthy donors. This CDR3 contains 13 residues. V lost 5 bases and J lost 0, with 2 bases in between. Germline V gives CDR1 SGHNT, CDR2 YENEEA. The source is a woman aged 40 to 50 in good health and CMV-seropositive. The chain is built from TRBV11-3 and TRBJ2-6, with D uncertain. What was sequenced was PBMCs. The CDR3 sequence is CASSHSGANVLTF. Here the CDR3 DNA reads TGTGCCAGCAGCCACTCTGGGGCCAACGTCCTGACTTTC.